This T cell receptor beta chain is drawn from a study of CD8 T cells in ankylosing spondylitis (dated by TCRdb to 2015 to 2018). About the full investigation: The study set out to find disease-linked TCR variants by profiling T cell receptor beta repertoires in ankylosing spondylitis patients and healthy donors. The full study cohort was made up of 25 to 30 ankylosing spondylitis patients and 108 healthy donors. Samples of peripheral blood were taken, and for ankylosing spondylitis patients, synovial fluid was collected as well. What the work shows at the level of the full study, not this receptor alone: Blood from ankylosing spondylitis patients appeared to be characterized by a TCR beta motif composed of several highly homologous amino acid variants. In peripheral blood, the disease-linked clones were found at relatively low frequencies and had a CD8+ phenotype. The disease-linked clones were reported as significantly enriched in matched synovial fluid samples from ankylosing spondylitis patients. Some of the motif variants had been reported before in the synovial fluid and blood of reactive arthritis patients, a finding that suggests common disease-initiation mechanisms.

CDR3 length: 13 amino acids, cysteine to phenylalanine. Just the 39-base CDR3 DNA is kept, in frame starting at base 1. The V end loses 7 bases and the J end loses 0 bases, and a stretch of 12 bases separates them. The germline V gene gives CDR1 as SQVTM and CDR2 as ANQGSEA. This clonotype appeared many times. It has no known antigen specificity. Within one base of it there is no much larger clone, and no base qualities were kept. The sequencer was an Illumina HiSeq 2500. TCR beta libraries were prepared by quantitative 5'-RACE with molecular barcodes. For the original study's pipeline: A new computational method based on a probabilistic model of VDJ rearrangement was used to identify disease-linked TCR variants. TCRdb itself trimmed the public reads at Q25 with fastp, ran MiXCR and retained productive beta chains. Here each entry gathers all rows of one CDR3 protein and keeps the most common genes and DNA. In this record, the V and J calls reflect TCRdb's handling and not the investigators' own analysis. Across this sample there are fewer than 250,000 distinct CDR3 sequences, with roughly a tenth seen only once. The ten largest account for 2.6% of the sample.

The chain links TRBV29-1 with TRBJ1-1; the D gene is possibly TRBD1, with 5 bases matching. Material for sequencing was blood, either unsorted or a sorted T cell fraction (not recorded which). This clonotype originated in a male donor with ankylosing spondylitis or in good health (not recorded which). Here the CDR3 is given as CSGLGQLNTEAFF. The nucleotides are TGCAGCGGCTTGGGGCAGTTGAACACTGAAGCTTTCTTT.